The text below deals with one T cell receptor beta chain. This sample stems from a study of shared T cell receptors in the human thymus. TCRdb's table, derived via immunoSEQ multiplex PCR, lists solely in-frame clones and lacks some. The sample shows some 640,000 clones, roughly 86% of them seen only once. Germline CDR1 reads ENHRY; CDR2 reads SYGVKD. The CDR3 totals 16 residues. V was trimmed by 2 bases and J by 4 bases, leaving 15 bases between them. The sample was also reused in another study, on human thymus T cells. Per that paper: It was healthy Finnish infants having corrective surgery for congenital heart defects who were the donors. In corrective heart surgery, resections were taken, and these provided the thymus tissue.

Sequenced: thymocytes. The receptor comes from a boy in the first two years of life with a congenital heart defect. The chain combines TRBV10-3 with TRBJ1-5; D is ambiguous. CDR3 sequence reads: CAISEPHLHVNQPQHF. The CDR3 DNA follows: TGTGCCATCAGTGAGCCACACCTCCATGTAAATCAGCCCCAGCATTTT.